The next 19 T cell receptor beta chains were all read from a single sample in a study of blood T cell repertoires in COVID-19. Profiled with immunoSEQ multiplex PCR; TCRdb holds only in-frame clones, not every one. Found here are under 150,000 clones, around four fifths of them singletons; the top ten hold roughly 13%. Material for sequencing was peripheral blood. The receptors were gathered from a human donor in a cohort sampled during active COVID-19.

The V call is TRBV30, the J call TRBJ1-2; D unresolved. Trimming removed 2 bases from V and 3 bases from J, with 10 bases in between. The germline CDR1 and CDR2 sequences are GTSNPN and SVGIG (reference sequence). This CDR3 spans 13 amino acids. Here the CDR3 reads CAWSSNGYYGYTF. As DNA, the CDR3 is TGTGCCTGGAGTTCTAACGGTTACTATGGCTACACCTTC.

The J gene is TRBJ2-1, the V gene TRBV15; weak D call: TRBD2 (7 bases). Germline lookup yields CDR1 LNHNV and CDR2 YYDKDF (reference sequence). CDR3 length: 16 residues. The V gene lost 5 bases and the J gene lost 0 bases, with 14 bases spanning the gap. This CDR3 is CATSGGAESSYNEQFF. The DNA of the CDR3 is TGTGCCACCAGCGGGGGGGCGGAGAGCTCCTACAATGAGCAGTTCTTC.

The count of this clone is one. This rearrangement joins TRBV19 to TRBJ1-1; 7 bases map to TRBD1. CDR3 length equals 13 residues. The J segment lost 4 bases and the V segment lost 6 bases, leaving 5 bases of the junction unmatched. Germline CDR1 and CDR2: LNHDA and SQIVND (reference sequence). CDR3 residues: CASRVTGVTEAFF. The CDR3, as DNA: TGTGCCAGTAGAGTAACAGGGGTCACTGAAGCTTTCTTT.

The CDR3 reads CATSRPKRLDRPLGNTIYF. The DNA for the CDR3 is TGTGCCACCAGCAGACCGAAGCGACTCGACAGGCCCCTCGGAAACACCATATATTTT. This sequence joins TRBV15 and TRBJ1-3, with a tentative D call TRBD1 (6 bases). The CDR3 consists of 19 residues. CDR1 is LNHNV, CDR2 YYDKDF, per germline (reference sequence). V gave up 2 bases and J gave up 4 bases, with 24 bases separating them.

The chain uses TRBV6-5 and TRBJ1-2; TRBD1 matches at 7 bases. CDR3 length: 14 amino acids. After removal of 6 bases from V and 4 bases from J, the junction contained 8 bases not matched to a gene. Germline V CDR1 and CDR2: MNHEY, SVGAGI. The CDR3 coding sequence is TGTGCCAGCAGCTACAGGGGTGATGTCTATGGCTACACCTTC. Its protein is CASSYRGDVYGYTF.

The chain links TRBV6-2 or TRBV6-3 to TRBJ1-2; D not certain. The germline gives CDR1 MNHEY, CDR2 SVGEGT. V was cut by 5 bases and J by 1 base, with 11 bases left in between. This CDR3 comprises 14 residues. This CDR3 reads CASSIPPSNYGYTF. CDR3 DNA: TGTGCCAGCAGTATACCCCCGAGTAACTATGGCTACACCTTC.

This clone was picked up one time. CDR3 sequence: CASSPLGQGNSPLHF. In DNA form, the CDR3 reads TGTGCCAGCAGCCCGCTCGGACAGGGAAATTCACCCCTCCACTTT. This rearrangement joins TRBV4-2 to TRBJ1-6; TRBD1 aligns across 8 bases. CDR3 length: 15 residues. J gave up 7 bases and V 4 bases, and 6 bases lay outside the gene matches. Germline CDR1 LGHNA, CDR2 YNFKEQ.

The CDR3 loop reads CASSEGQGSGSEQYF. In DNA form, the CDR3 reads TGTGCCAGCAGTGAAGGTCAGGGGTCGGGGTCCGAGCAGTACTTC. The genes are TRBV6-1 and TRBJ2-7; D might be TRBD1 (6 bases). V lost 1 base and J 6 bases, leaving 16 bases between the germline ends. This CDR3 spans 15 amino acids. CDR1 and CDR2 (germline): MNHNS, SASEGT.

This chain joins TRBV6-2 or TRBV6-3 and TRBJ1-4; D might be TRBD1 (6 bases). Trimming removed 6 bases from V and 0 bases from J, with 14 bases in between. In germline, CDR1 is MNHEY, CDR2 SVGEGT. There are 16 residues in the CDR3. CDR3 loop: CASSHGQRATNEKLFF. CDR3 nucleotides: TGTGCCAGCAGCCACGGACAGAGAGCAACTAATGAAAAACTGTTTTTT.

The chain carries TRBV12-3 or TRBV12-4 and TRBJ2-7; TRBD2 matches at 7 bases. The ends lost 2 bases at V and 12 bases at J; junction bases unmatched: 10. The CDR3 extends over 13 amino acids. CDR3 sequence reads: CASSLKEGTSVYF. The CDR3 coding sequence is TGTGCCAGCAGTTTAAAGGAAGGAACTAGCGTGTACTTC.

This clone was counted only a few times. CDR3 DNA: TGCGCCAGCAGCACGACAAACACTGAAGCTTTCTTT. Its protein product is CASSTTNTEAFF. The chain has TRBV5-1 and TRBJ1-1, with unresolved D. Trimming left V 4 bases short and J 2 bases short, with 6 bases between. Germline V gives CDR1 SGHRS, CDR2 YFSETQ. The length of the CDR3 is 12 residues.

This clone was observed a single time. J is TRBJ2-7 and V is TRBV5-6; TRBD1 matches 7 bases. Germline loops: CDR1 SGHDT, CDR2 YYEEEE. J was trimmed by 3 bases and V by 0 bases; bases with no gene match: 9. CDR3 size: 16 residues. The CDR3 reads CASSLAPGQRHYEQYF. The CDR3 nucleotides read TGTGCCAGCAGCTTGGCTCCGGGACAGAGACACTACGAGCAGTACTTC.

J is TRBJ1-6 and V is TRBV11-2; the D gene is possibly TRBD1 (6 bases). The germline V gene encodes CDR1 SGHAT and CDR2 FQNNGV. CDR3 size: 17 residues. V lost 4 bases, J lost 4 bases, and 17 bases lay in between. CDR3 coding DNA: TGTGCCAGCAGCTATGTATGGGGGCAATTTTATAATTCACCCCTCCACTTT. It is translated as CASSYVWGQFYNSPLHF. Based on the CDR3 plus reference TRBV11-2 and TRBJ1-6, the full variable domain is EAGVAQSPRYKIIEKRQSVAFWCNPISGHATLYWYQQILGQGPKLLIQFQNNGVVDDSQLPKDRFSAERLKGVDSTLKIQPAKLEDSAVYLCASSYVWGQFYNSPLHFGNGTRLTVT.

The chain recombines TRBV5-4 with TRBJ1-1; D uncertain. V was pared by 0 bases and J by 0 bases, with 12 bases between. CDR3 length equals 16 residues. Germline-derived CDR1 and CDR2 are SGHNT and YYREEE (reference sequence). The CDR3 bases are TGTGCCAGCAGCTTGGCCTCTGGGCCGCTGAACACTGAAGCTTTCTTT. Amino acids: CASSLASGPLNTEAFF.

This chain uses TRBV11-3 with TRBJ2-1, with 10 positions matching TRBD1. V was pared by 5 bases and J by 6 bases, with 10 bases of the junction left unmatched. This CDR3 spans 16 amino acids. In germline, CDR1 is SGHNT, CDR2 YENEEA. CDR3 loop: CASSPRRDRGLNEQFF. In DNA, the CDR3 is TGTGCCAGCAGCCCCCGGAGGGACAGGGGACTCAATGAGCAGTTCTTC.

This clone appeared a single time. The CDR3 DNA sequence: TGTGCCTGGAGACTAGACGGGTCCTACGAGCAGTACTTC. Translated, it gives CAWRLDGSYEQYF. The chain combines TRBV30 with TRBJ2-7; D may be TRBD2 (5 bases). V was trimmed by 3 bases and J by 1 base, leaving 10 bases between them. The CDR3 loop spans 13 amino acids. Germline CDR1 reads GTSNPN; CDR2 reads SVGIG (reference sequence).

This clone is a singleton in its sample. The genes are TRBV7-8 and TRBJ1-2, with TRBD1 as a possible D gene (6 bases). CDR1 SGHVS and CDR2 FQNEAQ come from the germline V gene. This CDR3 spans 16 amino acids. Trimming removed 2 bases from V and 2 bases from J, with 15 bases in between. The CDR3 reads CASSLMGAPGNYGYTF. Written as DNA, the CDR3 is TGTGCCAGCAGCTTAATGGGGGCGCCTGGGAACTATGGCTACACCTTC.

This chain links TRBV5-1 with TRBJ1-2; 8 bases line up with TRBD1. The CDR3 loop spans 15 amino acids. The V gene end was trimmed by 4 bases and the J gene end by 6 bases; junction bases not matched to a gene: 11. CDR1 is SGHRS, CDR2 YFSETQ, per germline. The CDR3 reads CASSQERTGFDGYTF. The CDR3 DNA sequence: TGCGCCAGCAGCCAGGAGAGGACAGGGTTTGATGGCTACACCTTC.

The chain links TRBV6-1 to TRBJ2-7; possibly TRBD1 for D (5 bases). V shed 2 bases and J shed 2 bases, with 10 bases lying between them. This CDR3 is 14 amino acids long. The germline V gene has CDR1 MNHNS and CDR2 SASEGT. Here the CDR3 DNA reads TGTGCCAGCAGTGAATCCCTAGGGGCCTACGAGCAGTACTTC. This sequence encodes CASSESLGAYEQYF.